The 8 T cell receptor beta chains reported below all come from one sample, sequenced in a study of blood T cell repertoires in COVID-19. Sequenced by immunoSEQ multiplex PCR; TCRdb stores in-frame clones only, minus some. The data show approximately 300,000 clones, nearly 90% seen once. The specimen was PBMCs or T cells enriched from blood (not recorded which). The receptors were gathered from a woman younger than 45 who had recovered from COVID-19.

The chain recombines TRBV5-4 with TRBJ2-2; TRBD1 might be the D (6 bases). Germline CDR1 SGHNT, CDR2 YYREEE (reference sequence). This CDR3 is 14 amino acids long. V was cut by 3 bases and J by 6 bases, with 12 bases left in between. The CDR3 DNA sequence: TGTGCCAGCAGCTCAACAGGGTCCCCCGGGGAGCTGTTTTTT. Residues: CASSSTGSPGELFF.

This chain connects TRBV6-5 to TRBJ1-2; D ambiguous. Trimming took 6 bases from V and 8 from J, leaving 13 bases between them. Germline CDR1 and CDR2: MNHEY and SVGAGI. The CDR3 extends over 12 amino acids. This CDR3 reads CASSRDPGGYTF. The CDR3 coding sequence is TGTGCCAGCAGCCGAGACCCGGGAGGCTACACCTTC.

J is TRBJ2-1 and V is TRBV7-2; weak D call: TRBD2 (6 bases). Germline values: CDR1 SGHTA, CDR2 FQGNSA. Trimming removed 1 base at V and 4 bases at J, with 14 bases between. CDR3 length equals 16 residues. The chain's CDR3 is CASSLVNSGPYNEQFF. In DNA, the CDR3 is TGTGCCAGCAGCTTAGTCAACAGCGGGCCTTACAATGAGCAGTTCTTC.

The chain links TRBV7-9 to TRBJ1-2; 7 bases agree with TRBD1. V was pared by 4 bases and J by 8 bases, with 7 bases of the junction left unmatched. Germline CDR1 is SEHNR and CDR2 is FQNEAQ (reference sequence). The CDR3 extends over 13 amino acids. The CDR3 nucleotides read TGTGCCAGCAGCTCCCCGACAGGGTACGGCTACACCTTC. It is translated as CASSSPTGYGYTF.

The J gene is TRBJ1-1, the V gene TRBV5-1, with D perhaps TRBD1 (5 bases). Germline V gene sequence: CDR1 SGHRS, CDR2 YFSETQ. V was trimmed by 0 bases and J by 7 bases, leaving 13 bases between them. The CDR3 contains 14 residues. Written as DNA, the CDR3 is TGCGCCAGCAGCTTGGAAGGATTTCAGGGTGAAGCTTTCTTT. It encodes CASSLEGFQGEAFF. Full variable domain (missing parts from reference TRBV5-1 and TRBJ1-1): KAGVTQTPRYLIKTRGQQVTLSCSPISGHRSVSWYQQTPGQGLQFLFEYFSETQRNKGNFPGRFSGRQFSNSRSEMNVSTLELGDSALYLCASSLEGFQGEAFFGQGTRLTVV.

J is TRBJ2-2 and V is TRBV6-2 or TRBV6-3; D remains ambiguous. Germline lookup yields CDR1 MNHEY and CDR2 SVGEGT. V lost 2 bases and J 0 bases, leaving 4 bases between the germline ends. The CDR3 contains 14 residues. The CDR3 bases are TGTGCCAGCAGTTACGACACGAACACCGGGGAGCTGTTTTTT. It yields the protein CASSYDTNTGELFF.

Written as DNA, the CDR3 is TGTGCCAGCAGCTATACTCTGGGCGGCTACACCTTC. Translating gives CASSYTLGGYTF. The rearrangement uses TRBV5-5 and TRBJ1-2; no firm D call. V was clipped by 3 bases and J by 8 bases, with 11 bases between them. The CDR3 covers 12 residues. Looked up from germline, CDR1 is SGHKS and CDR2 is YYEKEE (reference sequence).

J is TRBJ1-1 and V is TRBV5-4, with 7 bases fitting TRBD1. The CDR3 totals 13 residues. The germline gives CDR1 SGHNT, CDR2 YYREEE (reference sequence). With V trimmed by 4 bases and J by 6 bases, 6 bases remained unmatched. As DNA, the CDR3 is TGTGCCAGCAGCGAACAGGGGTCGCCTGAAGCTTTCTTT. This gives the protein CASSEQGSPEAFF.